These 9 T cell receptor beta chains were all obtained from the same sample, sequenced in a study of T cell responses to AZD1222 COVID-19 vaccine. The assay was immunoSEQ multiplex PCR, and TCRdb's table has in-frame clones only and misses some. The table includes some 150,000 clones, roughly 91% detected once. The specimen comprised peripheral blood, sampled on day 0 of AZD1222 vaccination. The source is an adult in good health.

V usage is TRBV30 and J usage is TRBJ2-5, with 12 bases aligning to TRBD2. The CDR3 is made up of 15 amino acids. Germline trimming cut 1 base from V and 7 bases from J; bases unmatched to any gene: 7. In germline, CDR1 is GTSNPN, CDR2 SVGIG (reference sequence). CDR3 nucleotides: TGTGCCTGGAGTGGGACTAGCGGGACCTATGGGACCCAGTACTTC. It encodes CAWSGTSGTYGTQYF.

This chain joins TRBV5-1 and TRBJ2-7; D possibly uses TRBD1 or TRBD2 (5 bases each). The germline V gene has CDR1 SGHRS and CDR2 YFSETQ. This CDR3 has 16 amino acids. The V gene lost 7 bases and the J gene lost 0 bases, with 20 bases spanning the gap. The CDR3: CASGDGSLGDSYEQYF. The CDR3 region has the DNA TGCGCCAGCGGGGACGGGTCGTTAGGAGACTCCTACGAGCAGTACTTC.

Turning to this clone: A junction boundary mismatches the germline segment, possibly from a read error. V and J are TRBV7-9 and TRBJ1-1; 10 nucleotides align to TRBD1. This CDR3 comprises 15 residues. Germline CDR1 SEHNR, CDR2 FQNEAQ (reference sequence). CDR3 sequence (DNA): TGTGCCAGCAGCCTCCGCAGACAGGGGGCCACTAAAGCTTTCTTT. It encodes CASSLRRQGATKAFF.

V gene TRBV3-1 (or the pseudogene TRBV3-2) combines with J gene TRBJ1-3, with D possibly TRBD1 on 5 matching bases. This CDR3 is built from 16 residues. V was clipped by 4 bases and J by 2 bases, with 15 bases between them. Looked up from germline, CDR1 is LGHDT and CDR2 is YNNKEL (reference sequence). The CDR3 loop reads CASSPLLGGTGNTIYF. DNA of the CDR3: TGTGCCAGCAGCCCACTCTTGGGGGGGACTGGAAACACCATATATTTT.

This clone was seen a single time. The chain carries TRBV5-8 and TRBJ1-1; the D is unclear. The germline V and J ends were trimmed by 0 bases and 0 bases, with 12 bases remaining between them. The length of the CDR3 is 16 residues. CDR1 is SGHTS, CDR2 YDEGEE, per germline. This CDR3 reads CASSLEQGLMNTEAFF. The CDR3, as DNA: TGTGCCAGCAGCTTGGAACAAGGACTGATGAACACTGAAGCTTTCTTT.

The gene calls are TRBV5-5 and TRBJ2-2; D call uncertain. The CDR3 is made up of 16 amino acids. Germline V gene sequence: CDR1 SGHKS, CDR2 YYEKEE (reference sequence). The V end lost 0 bases, the J end lost 0 bases, and 9 bases lay between the germline ends. The CDR3 DNA reads as TGTGCCAGCAGCTTGGAACCGGTTACGAACACCGGGGAGCTGTTTTTT. Its protein product is CASSLEPVTNTGELFF.

The chain carries TRBV7-9 and TRBJ2-7; D call uncertain. Germline CDR1 reads SEHNR; CDR2 reads FQNEAQ (reference sequence). Trimming shortened V by 5 bases and J by 0 bases, and 11 bases separated the two germline ends. The CDR3 has 14 residues. The CDR3 sequence: CASSHPDSSYEQYF. The DNA for the CDR3 is TGTGCCAGCAGCCATCCCGATTCCTCCTACGAGCAGTACTTC.

V is TRBV6-5 and J is TRBJ1-2; TRBD1 is a possible D gene (5 bases). This CDR3 is 15 amino acids long. CDR1 is MNHEY, CDR2 SVGAGI, per germline. The V gene lost 1 base and the J gene lost 2 bases, with 11 bases spanning the gap. CDR3: CASSYLGVGNYGYTF. The CDR3 nucleotides read TGTGCCAGCAGTTACTTAGGGGTGGGGAACTATGGCTACACCTTC.

The V gene is TRBV12-3 or TRBV12-4, the J gene TRBJ1-3; D unclear. Between the trimmed V and J ends, which lost 7 bases and 0 bases, there was a span of 7 bases. This CDR3 is 13 amino acids long. The CDR3 nucleotides read TGTGCCAGCAAGAGGGACTCTGGAAACACCATATATTTT. As protein: CASKRDSGNTIYF.